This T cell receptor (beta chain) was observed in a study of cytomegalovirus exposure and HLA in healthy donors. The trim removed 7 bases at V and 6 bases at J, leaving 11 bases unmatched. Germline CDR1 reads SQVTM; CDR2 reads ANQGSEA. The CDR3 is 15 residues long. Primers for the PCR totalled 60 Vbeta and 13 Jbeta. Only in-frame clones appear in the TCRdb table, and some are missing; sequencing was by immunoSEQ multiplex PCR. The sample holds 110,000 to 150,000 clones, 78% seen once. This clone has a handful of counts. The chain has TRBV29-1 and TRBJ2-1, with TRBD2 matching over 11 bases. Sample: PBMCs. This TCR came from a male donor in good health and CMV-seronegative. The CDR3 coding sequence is TGCAGCGCCGCCTCCACTAGCGGGGGCCCCAATGAGCAGTTCTTC. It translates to CSAASTSGGPNEQFF.